The 31 T cell receptor beta chains below come from one sample, sequenced in a study of cytomegalovirus exposure and HLA in healthy donors (dated by TCRdb to the late 2010s). Library construction relied on the immunoSEQ multiplex PCR assay. For the multiplex PCR, a mixture combining 60 forward primers for TCR Vbeta segments and 13 reverse primers for TCR Jbeta segments was used. TCRdb retrieved this table from immuneACCESS and kept in-frame rearrangements only. Not all clones are present; in checked studies, unresolved V genes account for under half, and no reason is known for the remainder. This sample is represented by some 110,000 clones; around four fifths of them were singletons. The ten largest clonotypes hold over 6.5% of the sample. Sequencing was done on a sample of PBMCs. Receptors originate from a woman in her 40s in good health and CMV-seropositive.

V usage is TRBV28 and J usage is TRBJ1-2; 9 bases match TRBD1. The V gene's germline CDR1 is MDHEN and CDR2 SYDVKM. Germline trimming cut 7 bases from V and 8 bases from J; bases unmatched to any gene: 5. The CDR3 is 12 amino acids. The CDR3 region has the DNA TGTGCCAGCACACAGGGGGCATGGGGCTACACCTTC. Translated: CASTQGAWGYTF.

Remarks on this clone: At one of its ends the junction is not consistent with the germline gene, which may arise from a read error. Within the sample, other DNA sequences also encode this same CDR3. The chain links TRBV5-1 to TRBJ1-1; 9 bases match TRBD1. The CDR3 contains 15 residues. Germline assignment: CDR1 SGHRS and CDR2 YFSETQ. The CDR3 DNA reads as TGCGCCAGCAGCTTGCACGGACAGGGGATCACTGAGGCTTTCTTT. Translation: CASSLHGQGITEAFF.

A few counts support this clone. The rearrangement uses TRBV15 and TRBJ1-1; 10 bases are shared with TRBD1. This CDR3 comprises 15 residues. V shed 2 bases, J shed 8 bases, and the junction held 8 bases outside the gene matches. CDR1 is LNHNV, CDR2 YYDKDF, per germline (reference sequence). CDR3 nucleotide sequence: TGTGCCACCAGCAGACTCCGGACAGGGGGGACCGAAGCTTTCTTT. This codes for CATSRLRTGGTEAFF.

This clone has only a few counts. This chain joins TRBV15 and TRBJ1-2; unclear D gene. V was shortened by 5 bases and J by 9 bases, with 25 bases between the two germline ends. The CDR3 runs 16 residues. The germline gives CDR1 LNHNV, CDR2 YYDKDF (reference sequence). CDR3 sequence: CATSGFSTRTTTSYTF. CDR3 in DNA: TGTGCCACCAGCGGATTCTCGACACGAACGACCACGAGCTACACCTTC.

The chain has TRBV5-1 and TRBJ2-3; TRBD2 matches at 9 bases. The J segment lost 6 bases and the V segment lost 4 bases, leaving 12 bases of the junction unmatched. In germline, CDR1 is SGHRS, CDR2 YFSETQ. The CDR3 spans 16 residues. The CDR3 DNA follows: TGCGCCAGCAGCCCCGGGTTAGCGGGGGCCTGGGATACGCAGTATTTT. This translates into CASSPGLAGAWDTQYF.

This chain links TRBV5-1 with TRBJ2-3; perhaps TRBD2 as D (7 bases). The CDR3 consists of 15 residues. V dropped 4 bases and J dropped 4 bases, with 16 bases sitting between them. Germline-derived CDR1 and CDR2 are SGHRS and YFSETQ. The DNA of the CDR3 is TGCGCCAGCAGCCGCAGAGGAGGGGGGGCAGATACGCAGTATTTT. Encoded protein: CASSRRGGGADTQYF.

The chain recombines TRBV28 with TRBJ2-7; 11 nucleotides line up with TRBD1. The germline V gene encodes CDR1 MDHEN and CDR2 SYDVKM. Losses at the gene ends were 6 bases for V and 3 bases for J; bases not matched to a gene: 10. The CDR3 spans 16 residues. CDR3 protein: CASRSIPGQGVYEQYF. The CDR3 DNA reads as TGTGCCAGCAGGTCTATTCCGGGACAGGGGGTCTACGAGCAGTACTTC.

This chain connects TRBV5-1 to TRBJ1-2, with TRBD1 as a possible D gene (5 bases). This CDR3 spans 14 amino acids. Germline V CDR1 and CDR2: SGHRS, YFSETQ. Deletions cut 0 bases from V and 6 bases from J, with 12 bases between. CDR3 residues: CASSLAWGADGYTF. The CDR3 DNA reads as TGCGCCAGCAGCTTGGCATGGGGCGCAGATGGCTACACCTTC.

The gene calls are TRBV18 and TRBJ2-5, with 10 bases that match TRBD2. V trimming: 6 bases; J trimming: 5 bases; junction bases outside the gene matches: 9. The germline V gene encodes CDR1 KGHSH and CDR2 LQKENI. The CDR3 runs 15 residues. The CDR3 DNA is TGTGCCAGCTCGTCTAGCGGGAGTACTCGGGAGACCCAGTACTTC. It encodes CASSSSGSTRETQYF.

The chain links TRBV15 to TRBJ2-2, with a tentative D call TRBD2 (6 bases). This CDR3 has 18 residues. V gave up 0 bases and J gave up 4 bases, with 18 bases separating them. The germline V gene encodes CDR1 LNHNV and CDR2 YYDKDF (reference sequence). This chain's CDR3 is CATSREAFIGSTTGELFF. DNA of the CDR3: TGTGCCACCAGCAGAGAGGCCTTTATCGGGAGTACCACCGGGGAGCTGTTTTTT.

The chain combines TRBV27 with TRBJ2-1, with TRBD2 identical over 7 bases. The CDR3 runs 15 residues. V was clipped by 6 bases and J by 1 base; unmatched bases: 6. CDR1 MNHEY and CDR2 SMNVEV come from the germline V gene (reference sequence). CDR3 sequence: CASSLLALSYNEQFF. DNA for the CDR3: TGTGCCAGCAGCCTACTAGCGCTTTCCTACAATGAGCAGTTCTTC.

This clone was detected a few times. The chain combines TRBV4-1 with TRBJ2-1; 7 nucleotides align to TRBD1. The CDR3 contains 18 residues. With V trimmed by 2 bases and J by 3 bases, 13 bases remained unmatched. The germline V gene has CDR1 MGHRA and CDR2 YSYEKL. CDR3 DNA: TGCGCCAGCAGCCAACATCCTGTCGGACAGGCGATCTACAATGAGCAGTTCTTC. Translated: CASSQHPVGQAIYNEQFF.

The chain joins TRBV21-1 to TRBJ1-5. TRBV21-1 is given as a pseudogene. The CDR3 sequence is 16 residues long. DNA of the CDR3: TGTGCCAGCAGCAAAGATCCGGGAGTGGGCAATCAGCCCCAGCATTTT. Its translation: CASSKDPGVGNQPQHF.

This clone is a singleton in its sample. The J gene is TRBJ1-5, the V gene TRBV19; TRBD1 agrees at 9 bases. V lost 7 bases and J lost 6; bases outside the gene matches: 7. Germline CDR1 reads LNHDA; CDR2 reads SQIVND (reference sequence). This CDR3 is 14 amino acids long. Here the CDR3 DNA reads TGTGCCAGTACCTTGACAGGGGGTAGTCAGCCCCAGCATTTT. Translating gives CASTLTGGSQPQHF.

The CDR3 spells CASSARTESQQYF. DNA of the CDR3: TGTGCCAGCAGCGCAAGGACAGAGTCGCAGCAGTACTTC. V usage is TRBV11-3 and J usage is TRBJ2-7; D may be TRBD1 (6 bases). This CDR3 is built from 13 residues. Looked up from germline, CDR1 is SGHNT and CDR2 is YENEEA. The ends were cut back, 5 bases at V and 8 bases at J, with 16 bases in the middle. The whole variable domain, filled in from reference TRBV11-3 and TRBJ2-7, reads EAGVVQSPRYKIIEKKQPVAFWCNPISGHNTLYWYLQNLGQGPELLIRYENEEAVDDSQLPKDRFSAERLKGVDSTLKIQPAELGDSAVYLCASSARTESQQYFGPGTRLTVT.

This clone was recorded once. V gene TRBV5-1 combines with J gene TRBJ1-1; 9 nucleotides agree with TRBD1. The CDR3 is 14 amino acids. Germline V gene lookup returns CDR1 SGHRS and CDR2 YFSETQ. Trimming took 4 bases from V and 3 from J; bases not matched to a gene: 4. CDR3 sequence: CASSEGQGYTEAFF. CDR3 in DNA: TGCGCCAGCAGCGAGGGACAGGGTTACACTGAAGCTTTCTTT.

The V call is TRBV11-3, the J call TRBJ2-7; D is unclear. This CDR3 comprises 13 residues. Germline values: CDR1 SGHNT, CDR2 YENEEA. The germline V and J ends were trimmed by 5 bases and 2 bases, with 10 bases remaining between them. The CDR3 DNA is TGTGCCAGCAGCGATGACATTACCTACGAGCAGTACTTC. Its protein is CASSDDITYEQYF.

The chain is built from TRBV5-1 and TRBJ1-1; a possible D gene is TRBD1 (5 bases). Trimming removed 3 bases from V and 1 base from J, with 22 bases in between. This CDR3 comprises 18 residues. Germline V CDR1 and CDR2: SGHRS, YFSETQ. Written as DNA, the CDR3 is TGCGCCAGCAGCTCGGTCGGGGGAAGGGACGGAAAGAACACTGAAGCTTTCTTT. It yields the protein CASSSVGGRDGKNTEAFF.

This clone was counted between two and nine times. The chain recombines TRBV6-5 with TRBJ2-3; 8 nucleotides align to TRBD1. This CDR3 spans 14 amino acids. V trimming: 6 bases; J trimming: 7 bases; junction bases outside the gene matches: 9. Germline values: CDR1 MNHEY, CDR2 SVGAGI. The CDR3 DNA sequence: TGTGCCAGCAGGAGACGGGCAGGGGGCTATACGCAGTATTTT. It specifies CASRRRAGGYTQYF.

This chain links TRBV5-4 with TRBJ2-3; D perhaps matches TRBD2 (5 bases). Germline V gene lookup returns CDR1 SGHNT and CDR2 YYREEE (reference sequence). This CDR3 is built from 15 residues. Deletions cut 1 base from V and 0 bases from J, with 9 bases between. The CDR3 here is CASSLIGDSTDTQYF. The CDR3 DNA is TGTGCCAGCAGCTTGATCGGGGATAGCACAGATACGCAGTATTTT.

The V and J genes are TRBV7-2 and TRBJ1-5, with 8 bases fitting TRBD1. Germline CDR1 and CDR2: SGHTA and FQGNSA. This CDR3 spans 16 amino acids. After removal of 4 bases from V and 0 bases from J, the junction contained 5 bases not matched to a gene. The CDR3 sequence is CASSWTGPPSNQPQHF. The CDR3 region has the DNA TGTGCCAGCAGCTGGACAGGGCCTCCTAGCAATCAGCCCCAGCATTTT.

The rearrangement uses TRBV19 and TRBJ1-3, with D unresolved. Trimming removed 6 bases from V and 0 bases from J, with 12 bases in between. The CDR3 consists of 15 residues. Germline values: CDR1 LNHDA, CDR2 SQIVND (reference sequence). Here the CDR3 reads CASSDPRSSGNTIYF. CDR3 DNA: TGTGCCAGTAGCGATCCAAGGAGCTCTGGAAACACCATATATTTT.

The V call is TRBV19, the J call TRBJ2-1; TRBD2 aligns across 9 bases. The CDR3 is 17 amino acids. Losses at the gene ends were 3 bases for V and 8 bases for J; bases not matched to a gene: 14. Germline V CDR1 and CDR2: LNHDA, SQIVND (reference sequence). CDR3 amino acids: CASSIPPGREGRDEQFF. The CDR3, as DNA: TGTGCCAGTAGTATCCCACCGGGGCGGGAGGGCCGCGATGAGCAGTTCTTC.

The chain combines TRBV7-2 with TRBJ2-3; a weak D match, TRBD1 (6 bases). V was trimmed by 0 bases and J by 0 bases, leaving 10 bases between them. Germline assignment: CDR1 SGHTA and CDR2 FQGNSA. The CDR3 totals 16 residues. As DNA, the CDR3 is TGTGCCAGCAGCTTAGCGGTAGGGACAAGCACAGATACGCAGTATTTT. Encoded protein: CASSLAVGTSTDTQYF.

The V call is TRBV10-3, the J call TRBJ1-1; D is unresolved. CDR1 is ENHRY and CDR2 is SYGVKD in the germline V gene. Trimming removed 5 bases from V and 0 bases from J, with 4 bases in between. There are 12 residues in the CDR3. The CDR3 coding sequence is TGTGCCATCAGTCAGATGAACACTGAAGCTTTCTTT. Residues: CAISQMNTEAFF.

The chain couples TRBV5-4 to TRBJ2-7, with D possibly TRBD1 on 7 matching bases. With 3 bases removed from V and 4 bases from J, the gap between germline ends came to 17 bases. The CDR3 is 15 amino acids. Germline V gene data show CDR1 as SGHNT and CDR2 as YYREEE (reference sequence). In DNA, the CDR3 is TGTGCCAGCAGCTCCAGCCGGGGGACAGTATACGAGCAGTACTTC. Translated: CASSSSRGTVYEQYF.

This chain joins TRBV5-1 and TRBJ2-3; the D is unclear. CDR3 length: 14 amino acids. Trimming shortened V by 0 bases and J by 4 bases, and 9 bases separated the two germline ends. The germline gives CDR1 SGHRS, CDR2 YFSETQ. CDR3 region: CASSLVITADTQYF. Here the CDR3 DNA reads TGCGCCAGCAGCTTGGTCATTACAGCAGATACGCAGTATTTT.

V gene TRBV29-1 combines with J gene TRBJ2-3; 7 bases fit TRBD2. CDR3 length: 13 residues. CDR1 and CDR2 (germline): SQVTM, ANQGSEA. The ends lost 6 bases at V and 10 bases at J; junction bases unmatched: 13. CDR3 sequence: CSVGGMLGGAQYF. The CDR3 DNA reads TGCAGCGTGGGGGGAATGTTGGGGGGGGCGCAGTATTTT.

The chain has TRBV14 and TRBJ1-2; D is undetermined. Looked up from germline, CDR1 is SGHDN and CDR2 is FVKESK. V was cut by 5 bases and J by 8 bases, with 15 bases left in between. The CDR3 has 13 amino acids. CDR3 in amino acids: CASSDRGTLGYTF. For the CDR3, the DNA is TGTGCCAGCAGCGATCGGGGAACTCTGGGCTACACCTTC.

For this clone: The same CDR3 can be traced to other DNA sequences in this sample. V gene TRBV7-2 combines with J gene TRBJ1-3; D ambiguous. Trimming took 2 bases from V and 1 from J, leaving 6 bases between them. Germline assignment: CDR1 SGHTA and CDR2 FQGNSA. The CDR3 length is 14 residues. CDR3 DNA: TGTGCCAGCAGCTTAACGGGGTCTGGAAACACCATATATTTT. As protein: CASSLTGSGNTIYF.

The rearrangement joins TRBV5-8 to TRBJ1-4, with TRBD1 identical over 8 bases. Trimming took 4 bases from V and 6 from J; bases not matched to a gene: 5. Germline V gene lookup returns CDR1 SGHTS and CDR2 YDEGEE. The CDR3 has 14 amino acids. The CDR3 bases are TGTGCCAGCAGCAAGGACAGGGAACATGAAAAACTGTTTTTT. It yields the protein CASSKDREHEKLFF.